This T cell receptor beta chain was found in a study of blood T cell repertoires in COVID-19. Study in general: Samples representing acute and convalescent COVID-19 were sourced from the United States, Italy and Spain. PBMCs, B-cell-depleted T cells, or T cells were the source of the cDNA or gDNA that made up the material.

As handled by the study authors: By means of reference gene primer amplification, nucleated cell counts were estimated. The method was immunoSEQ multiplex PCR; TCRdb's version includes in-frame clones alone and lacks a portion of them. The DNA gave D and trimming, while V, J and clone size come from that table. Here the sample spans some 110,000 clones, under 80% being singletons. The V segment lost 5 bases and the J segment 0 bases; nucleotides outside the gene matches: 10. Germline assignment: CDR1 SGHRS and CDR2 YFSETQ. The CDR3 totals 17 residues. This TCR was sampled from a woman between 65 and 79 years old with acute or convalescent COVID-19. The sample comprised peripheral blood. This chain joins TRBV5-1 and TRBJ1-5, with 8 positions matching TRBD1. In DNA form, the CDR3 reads TGCGCCAGCAGTCCCGGACAGGGAAGTCGTAGCAATCAGCCCCAGCATTTT. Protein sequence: CASSPGQGSRSNQPQHF.